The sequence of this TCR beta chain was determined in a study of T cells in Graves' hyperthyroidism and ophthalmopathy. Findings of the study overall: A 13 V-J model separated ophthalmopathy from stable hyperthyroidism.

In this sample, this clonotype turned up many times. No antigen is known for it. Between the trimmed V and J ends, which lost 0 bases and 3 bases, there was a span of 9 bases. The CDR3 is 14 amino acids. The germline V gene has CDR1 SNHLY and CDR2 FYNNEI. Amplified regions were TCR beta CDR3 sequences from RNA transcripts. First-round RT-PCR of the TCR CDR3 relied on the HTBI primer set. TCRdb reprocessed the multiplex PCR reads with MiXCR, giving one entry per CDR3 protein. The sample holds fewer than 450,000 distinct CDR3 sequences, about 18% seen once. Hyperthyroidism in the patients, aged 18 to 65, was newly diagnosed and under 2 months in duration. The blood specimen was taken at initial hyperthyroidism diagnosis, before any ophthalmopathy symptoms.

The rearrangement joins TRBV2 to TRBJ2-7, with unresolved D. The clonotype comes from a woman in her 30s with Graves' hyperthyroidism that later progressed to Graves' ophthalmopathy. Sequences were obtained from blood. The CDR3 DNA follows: TGTGCCAGCAGTGAAGCACTGGGGAACTACGAGCAGTACTTC. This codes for CASSEALGNYEQYF.